Listed here are 5 T cell receptor beta chains from one sample, sequenced in a study of T cell responses to AZD1222 COVID-19 vaccine. The table came from immunoSEQ multiplex PCR; TCRdb's copy has only in-frame clones and leaves some out. The sample records roughly 120,000 clones, around 88% being singletons. This specimen was peripheral blood, taken on day 0 of AZD1222 vaccination. Receptors were obtained from an adult in good health.

The J gene is TRBJ1-5, the V gene TRBV6-4; TRBD1 is a possible D gene (5 bases). Trimming shortened V by 6 bases and J by 4 bases, and 13 bases separated the two germline ends. The germline CDR1 and CDR2 sequences are MRHNA and SNTAGT. The CDR3 loop spans 14 amino acids. The CDR3 DNA sequence: TGTGCCAGCAGAGCCGACGGGGCGAATCAGCCCCAGCATTTT. This sequence encodes CASRADGANQPQHF.

The chain joins TRBV29-1 to TRBJ1-2, with no clear D. CDR3 size: 11 residues. The germline CDR1 and CDR2 sequences are SQVTM and ANQGSEA. The V gene lost 4 bases and the J gene lost 5 bases, with 8 bases spanning the gap. The CDR3 DNA reads TGCAGCGTTGGAGAGACGTATGGCTACACCTTC. Encoded protein: CSVGETYGYTF.

The V gene is TRBV6-5, the J gene TRBJ1-2, with 8 nucleotides matching TRBD1. The CDR3 covers 16 residues. V was clipped by 3 bases and J by 2 bases; unmatched bases: 8. Germline V gene data show CDR1 as MNHEY and CDR2 as SVGAGI. The CDR3 reads CASSYPGTGINYGYTF. Written as DNA, the CDR3 is TGTGCCAGCAGTTATCCCGGGACAGGAATAAACTATGGCTACACCTTC.

The chain has TRBV6-1 and TRBJ1-2; 8 bases are shared with TRBD1. This CDR3 has 17 residues. Germline trimming cut 4 bases from V and 1 base from J; bases unmatched to any gene: 11. Germline lookup yields CDR1 MNHNS and CDR2 SASEGT. The CDR3: CASSVLLRDRLNYGYTF. The DNA for the CDR3 is TGTGCCAGCAGTGTACTTCTCCGGGACAGGCTTAACTATGGCTACACCTTC.

A word on this clone: The identical CDR3 is also encoded by other nucleotide sequences in the sample. The chain joins TRBV28 to TRBJ1-2; D gene uncertain. CDR3 length: 13 residues. In germline, CDR1 is MDHEN, CDR2 SYDVKM. Between the trimmed V and J ends, which lost 3 bases and 8 bases, there was a span of 13 bases. Here the CDR3 reads CASSFGEVRGYTF. CDR3 nucleotide sequence: TGTGCCAGCAGTTTCGGGGAGGTGCGGGGCTACACCTTC.